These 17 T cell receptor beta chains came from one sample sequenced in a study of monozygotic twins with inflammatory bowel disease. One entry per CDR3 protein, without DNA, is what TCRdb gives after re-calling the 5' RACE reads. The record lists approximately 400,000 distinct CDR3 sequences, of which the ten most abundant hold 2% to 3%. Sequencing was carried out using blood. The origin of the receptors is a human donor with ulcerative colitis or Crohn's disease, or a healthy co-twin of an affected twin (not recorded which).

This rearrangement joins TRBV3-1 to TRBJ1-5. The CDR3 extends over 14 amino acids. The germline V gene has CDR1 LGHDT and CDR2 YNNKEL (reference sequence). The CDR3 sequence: CASSPSGNNQPQHF.

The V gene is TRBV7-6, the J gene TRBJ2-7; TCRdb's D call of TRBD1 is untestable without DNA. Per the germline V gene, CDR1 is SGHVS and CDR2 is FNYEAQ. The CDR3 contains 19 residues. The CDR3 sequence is CASSPPPSGLGGRTYEQYF.

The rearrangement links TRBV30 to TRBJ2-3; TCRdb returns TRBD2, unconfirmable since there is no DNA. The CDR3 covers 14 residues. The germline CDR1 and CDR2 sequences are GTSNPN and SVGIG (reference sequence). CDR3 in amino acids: CAWTEGQRTDTQYF.

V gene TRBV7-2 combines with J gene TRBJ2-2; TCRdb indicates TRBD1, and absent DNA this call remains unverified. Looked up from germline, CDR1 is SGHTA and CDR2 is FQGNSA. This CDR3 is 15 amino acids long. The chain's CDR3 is CASSLGQGSAGELFF. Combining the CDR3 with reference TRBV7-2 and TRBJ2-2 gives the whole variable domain GAGVSQSPSNKVTEKGKDVELRCDPISGHTALYWYRQSLGQGLEFLIYFQGNSAPDKSGLPSDRFSAERTGGSVSTLTIQRTQQEDSAVYLCASSLGQGSAGELFFGEGSRLTVL.

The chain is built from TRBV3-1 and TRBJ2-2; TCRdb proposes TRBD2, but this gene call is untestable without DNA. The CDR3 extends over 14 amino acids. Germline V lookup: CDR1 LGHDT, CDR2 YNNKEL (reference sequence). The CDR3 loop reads CASSPVGITGELFF.

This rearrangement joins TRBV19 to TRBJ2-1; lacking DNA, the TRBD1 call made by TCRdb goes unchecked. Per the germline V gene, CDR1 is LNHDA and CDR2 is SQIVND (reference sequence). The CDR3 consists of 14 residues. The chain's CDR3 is CASQGGGGYNEQFF.

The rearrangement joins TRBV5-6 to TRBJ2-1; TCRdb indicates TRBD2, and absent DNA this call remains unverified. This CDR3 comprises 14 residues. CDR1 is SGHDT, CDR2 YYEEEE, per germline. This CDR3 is CASSFLLALDEQFF.

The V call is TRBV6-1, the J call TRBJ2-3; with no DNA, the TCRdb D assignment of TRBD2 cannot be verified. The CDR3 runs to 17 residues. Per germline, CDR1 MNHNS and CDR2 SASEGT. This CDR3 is CASSETLLAVGTDTQYF.

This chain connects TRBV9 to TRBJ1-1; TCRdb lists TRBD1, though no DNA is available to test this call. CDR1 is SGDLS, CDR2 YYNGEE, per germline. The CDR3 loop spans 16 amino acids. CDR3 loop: CASSGRDRGGLTEAFF.

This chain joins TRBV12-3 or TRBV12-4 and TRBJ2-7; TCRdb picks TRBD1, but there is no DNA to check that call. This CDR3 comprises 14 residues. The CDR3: CASSEGQVPYEQYF.

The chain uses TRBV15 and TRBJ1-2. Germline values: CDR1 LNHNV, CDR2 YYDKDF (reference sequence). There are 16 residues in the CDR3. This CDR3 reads CATSRPASTSPYGYTF.

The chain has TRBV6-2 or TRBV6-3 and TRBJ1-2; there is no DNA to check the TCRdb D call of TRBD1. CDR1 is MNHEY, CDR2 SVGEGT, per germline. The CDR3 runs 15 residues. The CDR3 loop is CASRSPGQGDYGYTF.

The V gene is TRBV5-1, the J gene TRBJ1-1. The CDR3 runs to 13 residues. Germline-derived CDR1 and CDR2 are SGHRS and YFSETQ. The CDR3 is CASSAEKTTEAFF. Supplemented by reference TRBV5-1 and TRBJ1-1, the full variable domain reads KAGVTQTPRYLIKTRGQQVTLSCSPISGHRSVSWYQQTPGQGLQFLFEYFSETQRNKGNFPGRFSGRQFSNSRSEMNVSTLELGDSALYLCASSAEKTTEAFFGQGTRLTVV.

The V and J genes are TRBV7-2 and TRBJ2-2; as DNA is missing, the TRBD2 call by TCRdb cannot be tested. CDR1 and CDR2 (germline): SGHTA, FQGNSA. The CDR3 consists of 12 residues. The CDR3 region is CASTAGLRELFF.

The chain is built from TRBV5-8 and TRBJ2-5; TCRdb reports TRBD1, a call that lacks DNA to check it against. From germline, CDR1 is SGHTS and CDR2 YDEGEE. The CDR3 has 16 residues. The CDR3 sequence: CASSHRRFTAQETQYF. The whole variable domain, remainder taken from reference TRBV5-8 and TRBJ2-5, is EAGVTQSPTHLIKTRGQQATLRCSPISGHTSVYWYQQALGLGLQFLLWYDEGEERNRGNFPPRFSGRQFPNYSSELNVNALELEDSALYLCASSHRRFTAQETQYFGPGTRLLVL.

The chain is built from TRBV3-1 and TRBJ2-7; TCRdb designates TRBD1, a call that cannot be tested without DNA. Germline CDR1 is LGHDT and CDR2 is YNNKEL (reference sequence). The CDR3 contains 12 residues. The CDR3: CASTSGGAEQYF.

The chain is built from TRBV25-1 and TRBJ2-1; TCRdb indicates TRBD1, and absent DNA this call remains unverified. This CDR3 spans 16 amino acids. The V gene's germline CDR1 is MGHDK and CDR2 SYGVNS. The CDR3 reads CASSEYGGSSYNEQFF.